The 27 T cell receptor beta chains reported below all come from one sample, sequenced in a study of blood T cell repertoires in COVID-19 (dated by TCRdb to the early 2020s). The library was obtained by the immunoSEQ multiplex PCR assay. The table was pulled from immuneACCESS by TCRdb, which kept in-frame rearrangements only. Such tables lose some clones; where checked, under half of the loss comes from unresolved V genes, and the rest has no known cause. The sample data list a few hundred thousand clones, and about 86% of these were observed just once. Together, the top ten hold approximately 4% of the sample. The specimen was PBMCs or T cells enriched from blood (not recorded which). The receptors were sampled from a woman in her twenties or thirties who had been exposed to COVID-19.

DNA for the CDR3: TGCGCCAGCAGCTTGGGGGGCGAGTCTTTTGATGAGCAGTTCTTC. This gives the protein CASSLGGESFDEQFF. The chain carries TRBV5-1 and TRBJ2-1; the D gene is possibly TRBD1 (5 bases). CDR3 length: 15 residues. With 0 bases removed from V and 8 bases from J, the gap between germline ends came to 15 bases. The germline CDR1 and CDR2 sequences are SGHRS and YFSETQ. The full variable domain, in which reference TRBV5-1 and TRBJ2-1 provide the parts outside the CDR3, is KAGVTQTPRYLIKTRGQQVTLSCSPISGHRSVSWYQQTPGQGLQFLFEYFSETQRNKGNFPGRFSGRQFSNSRSEMNVSTLELGDSALYLCASSLGGESFDEQFFGPGTRLTVL.

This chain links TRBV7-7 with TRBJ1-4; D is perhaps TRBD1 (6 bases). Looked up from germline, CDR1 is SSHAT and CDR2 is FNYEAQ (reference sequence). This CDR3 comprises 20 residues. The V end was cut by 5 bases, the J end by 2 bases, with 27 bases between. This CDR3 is CASSQEFWTAKIVTNEKLFF. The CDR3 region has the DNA TGTGCCAGCAGCCAAGAATTTTGGACAGCCAAAATTGTGACTAATGAAAAACTGTTTTTT.

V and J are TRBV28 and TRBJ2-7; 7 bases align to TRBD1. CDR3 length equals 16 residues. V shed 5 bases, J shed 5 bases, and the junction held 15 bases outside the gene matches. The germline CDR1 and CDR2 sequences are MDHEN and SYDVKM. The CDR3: CASSTRTGPALDEQYF. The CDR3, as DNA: TGTGCCAGCAGTACTAGGACAGGTCCGGCACTAGACGAGCAGTACTTC. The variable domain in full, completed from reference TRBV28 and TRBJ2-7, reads DVKVTQSSRYLVKRTGEKVFLECVQDMDHENMFWYRQDPGLGLRLIYFSYDVKMKEKGDIPEGYSVSREKKERFSLILESASTNQTSMYLCASSTRTGPALDEQYFGPGTRLTVT.

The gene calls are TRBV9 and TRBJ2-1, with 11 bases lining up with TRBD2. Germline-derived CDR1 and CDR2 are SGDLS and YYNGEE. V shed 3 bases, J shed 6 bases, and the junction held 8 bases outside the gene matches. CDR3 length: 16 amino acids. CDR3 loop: CASSGNSGGALNEQFF. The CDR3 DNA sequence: TGTGCCAGCAGCGGAAATAGCGGGGGGGCCCTCAATGAGCAGTTCTTC.

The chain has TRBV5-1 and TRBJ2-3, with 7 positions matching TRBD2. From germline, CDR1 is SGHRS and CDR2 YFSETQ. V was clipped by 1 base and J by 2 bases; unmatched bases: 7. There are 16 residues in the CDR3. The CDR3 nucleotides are TGCGCCAGCAGCTTGACTAGACTAGCCAACACAGATACGCAGTATTTT. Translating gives CASSLTRLANTDTQYF.

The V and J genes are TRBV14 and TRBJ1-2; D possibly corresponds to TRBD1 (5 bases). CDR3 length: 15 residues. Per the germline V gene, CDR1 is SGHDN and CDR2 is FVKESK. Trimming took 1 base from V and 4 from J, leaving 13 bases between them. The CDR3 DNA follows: TGTGCCAGCAGCCAAGGTGGCGGCGGGGGCTATGGCTACACCTTC. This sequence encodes CASSQGGGGGYGYTF. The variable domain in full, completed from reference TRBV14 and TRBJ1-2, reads EAGVTQFPSHSVIEKGQTVTLRCDPISGHDNLYWYRRVMGKEIKFLLHFVKESKQDESGMPNNRFLAERTGGTYSTLKVQPAELEDSGVYFCASSQGGGGGYGYTFGSGTRLTVV.

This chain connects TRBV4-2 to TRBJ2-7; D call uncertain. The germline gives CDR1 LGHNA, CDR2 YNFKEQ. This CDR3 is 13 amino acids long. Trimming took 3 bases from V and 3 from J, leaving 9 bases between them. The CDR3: CASSQVTLYEQYF. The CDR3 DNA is TGTGCCAGCAGCCAGGTTACTCTCTACGAGCAGTACTTC.

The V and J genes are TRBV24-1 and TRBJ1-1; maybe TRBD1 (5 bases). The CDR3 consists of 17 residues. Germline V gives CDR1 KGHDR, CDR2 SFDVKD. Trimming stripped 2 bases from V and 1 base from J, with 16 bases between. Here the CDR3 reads CATSDSGSGRANTEAFF. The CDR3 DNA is TGTGCCACCAGTGATTCGGGTTCGGGCAGGGCGAACACTGAAGCTTTCTTT.

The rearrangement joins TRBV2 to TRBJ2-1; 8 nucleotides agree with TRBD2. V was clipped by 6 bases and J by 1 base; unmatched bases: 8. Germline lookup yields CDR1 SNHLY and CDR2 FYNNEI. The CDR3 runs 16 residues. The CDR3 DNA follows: TGTGCCAGCAGCATTTCCGGGGGGGTTTCCTACAATGAGCAGTTCTTC. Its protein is CASSISGGVSYNEQFF.

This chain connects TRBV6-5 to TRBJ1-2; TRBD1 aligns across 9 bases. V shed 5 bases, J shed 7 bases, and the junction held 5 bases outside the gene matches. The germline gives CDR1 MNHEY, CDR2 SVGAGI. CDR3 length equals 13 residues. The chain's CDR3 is CASSPGQGPGYTF. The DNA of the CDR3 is TGTGCCAGCAGTCCAGGACAGGGGCCTGGCTACACCTTC.

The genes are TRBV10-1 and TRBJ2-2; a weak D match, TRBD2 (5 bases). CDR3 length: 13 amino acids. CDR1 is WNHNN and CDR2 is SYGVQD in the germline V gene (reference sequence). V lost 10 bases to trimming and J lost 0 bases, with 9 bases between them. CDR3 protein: CATSDSNTGELFF. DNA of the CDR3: TGCGCCACCTCGGACTCGAACACCGGGGAGCTGTTTTTT.

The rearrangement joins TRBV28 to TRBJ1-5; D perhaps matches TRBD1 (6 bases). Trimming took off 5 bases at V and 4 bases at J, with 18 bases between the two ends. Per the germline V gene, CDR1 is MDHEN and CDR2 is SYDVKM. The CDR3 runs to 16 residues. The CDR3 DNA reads TGTGCCAGCAGTCCCTCACAGGGATTTAGGAATCAGCCCCAGCATTTT. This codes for CASSPSQGFRNQPQHF.

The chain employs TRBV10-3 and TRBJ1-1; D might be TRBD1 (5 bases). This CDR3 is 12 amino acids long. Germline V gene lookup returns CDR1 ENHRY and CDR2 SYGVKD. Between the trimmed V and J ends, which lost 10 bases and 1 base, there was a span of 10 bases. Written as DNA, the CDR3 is TGTGCCACTGGGGCAGGGAACACTGAAGCTTTCTTT. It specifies CATGAGNTEAFF.

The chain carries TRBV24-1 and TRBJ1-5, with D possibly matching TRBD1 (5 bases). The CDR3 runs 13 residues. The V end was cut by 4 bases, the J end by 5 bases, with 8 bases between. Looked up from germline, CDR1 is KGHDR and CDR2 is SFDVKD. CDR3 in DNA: TGTGCCACCAGTGACAGGGAAGATCAGCCCCAGCATTTT. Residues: CATSDREDQPQHF.

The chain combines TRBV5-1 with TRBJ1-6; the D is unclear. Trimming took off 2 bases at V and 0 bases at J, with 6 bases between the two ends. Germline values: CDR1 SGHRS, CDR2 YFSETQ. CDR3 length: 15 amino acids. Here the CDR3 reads CASSFLSSYNSPLHF. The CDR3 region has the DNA TGCGCCAGCAGCTTTTTGAGCTCCTATAATTCACCCCTCCACTTT.

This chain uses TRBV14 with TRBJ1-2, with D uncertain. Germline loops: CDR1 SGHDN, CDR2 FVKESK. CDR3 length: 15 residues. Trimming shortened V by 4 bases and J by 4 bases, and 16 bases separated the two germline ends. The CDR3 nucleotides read TGTGCCAGCAGCCGTGGGTTGGGGAGAAGCTATGGCTACACCTTC. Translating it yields CASSRGLGRSYGYTF.

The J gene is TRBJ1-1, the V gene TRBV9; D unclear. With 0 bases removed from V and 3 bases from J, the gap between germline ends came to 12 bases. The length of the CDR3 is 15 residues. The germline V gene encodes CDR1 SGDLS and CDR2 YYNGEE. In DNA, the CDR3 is TGTGCCAGCAGCGTAGCTGGAGAGGCTTACACTGAAGCTTTCTTT. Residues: CASSVAGEAYTEAFF.

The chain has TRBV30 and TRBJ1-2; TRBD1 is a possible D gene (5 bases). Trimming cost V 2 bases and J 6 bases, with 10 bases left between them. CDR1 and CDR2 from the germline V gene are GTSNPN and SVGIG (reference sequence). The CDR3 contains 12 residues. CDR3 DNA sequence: TGTGCCTGGAGTCGGGGGGTTGATGGCTACACCTTC. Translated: CAWSRGVDGYTF.

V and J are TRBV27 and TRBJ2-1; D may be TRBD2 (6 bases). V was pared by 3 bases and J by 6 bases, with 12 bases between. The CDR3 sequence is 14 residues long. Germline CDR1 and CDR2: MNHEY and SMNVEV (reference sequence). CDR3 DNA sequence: TGTGCCAGCAGTTTGACTAGTCTTAGCAATGAGCAGTTCTTC. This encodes CASSLTSLSNEQFF.

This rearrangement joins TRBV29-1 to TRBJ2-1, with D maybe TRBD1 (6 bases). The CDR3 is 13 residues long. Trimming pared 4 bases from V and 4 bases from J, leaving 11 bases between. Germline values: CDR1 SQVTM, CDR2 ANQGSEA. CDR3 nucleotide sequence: TGCAGCGTTGCCGAGACAGGATACAATGAGCAGTTCTTC. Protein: CSVAETGYNEQFF.

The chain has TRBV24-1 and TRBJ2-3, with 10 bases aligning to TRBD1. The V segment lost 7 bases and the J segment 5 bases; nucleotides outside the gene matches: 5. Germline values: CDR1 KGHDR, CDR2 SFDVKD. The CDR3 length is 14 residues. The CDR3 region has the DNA TGTGCCACCAGCCGACAGGGGGCTGTAGATACGCAGTATTTT. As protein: CATSRQGAVDTQYF.

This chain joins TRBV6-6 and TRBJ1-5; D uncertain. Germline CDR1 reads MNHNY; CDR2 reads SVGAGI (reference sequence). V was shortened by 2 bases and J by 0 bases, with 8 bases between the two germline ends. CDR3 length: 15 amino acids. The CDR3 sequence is CASSYSPDSNQPQHF. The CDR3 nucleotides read TGTGCCAGCAGTTACAGTCCAGATAGCAATCAGCCCCAGCATTTT.

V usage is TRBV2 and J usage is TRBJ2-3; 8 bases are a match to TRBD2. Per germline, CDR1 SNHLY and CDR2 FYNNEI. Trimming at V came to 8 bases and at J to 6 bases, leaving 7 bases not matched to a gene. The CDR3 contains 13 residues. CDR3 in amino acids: CASRGTSGDTQYF. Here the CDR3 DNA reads TGTGCCAGCCGGGGAACTAGCGGTGATACGCAGTATTTT.

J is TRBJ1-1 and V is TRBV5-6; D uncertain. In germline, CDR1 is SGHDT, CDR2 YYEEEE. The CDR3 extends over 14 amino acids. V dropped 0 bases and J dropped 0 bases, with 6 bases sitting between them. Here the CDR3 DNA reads TGTGCCAGCAGCTTGGTGGCGGTGAACACTGAAGCTTTCTTT. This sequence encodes CASSLVAVNTEAFF. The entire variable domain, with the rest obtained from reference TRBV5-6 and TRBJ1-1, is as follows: DAGVTQSPTHLIKTRGQQVTLRCSPKSGHDTVSWYQQALGQGPQFIFQYYEEEERQRGNFPDRFSGHQFPNYSSELNVNALLLGDSALYLCASSLVAVNTEAFFGQGTRLTVV.

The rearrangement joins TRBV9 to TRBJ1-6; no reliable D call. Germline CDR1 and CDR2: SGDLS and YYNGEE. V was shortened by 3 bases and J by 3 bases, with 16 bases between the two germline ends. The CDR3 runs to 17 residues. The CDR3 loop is CASSADPGGSYNSPLHF. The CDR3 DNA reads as TGTGCCAGCAGCGCCGATCCTGGAGGGAGCTATAATTCACCCCTCCACTTT.

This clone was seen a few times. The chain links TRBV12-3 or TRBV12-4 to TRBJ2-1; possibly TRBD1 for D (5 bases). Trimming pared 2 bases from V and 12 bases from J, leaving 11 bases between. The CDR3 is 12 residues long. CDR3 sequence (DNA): TGTGCCAGCAGTTTACAGGGATTGGTGCAGTTCTTC. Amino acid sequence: CASSLQGLVQFF.

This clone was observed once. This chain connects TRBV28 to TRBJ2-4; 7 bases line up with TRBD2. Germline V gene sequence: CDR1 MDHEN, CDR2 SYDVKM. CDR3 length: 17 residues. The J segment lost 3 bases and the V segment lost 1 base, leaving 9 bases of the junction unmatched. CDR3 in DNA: TGTGCCAGCAGTTTATTTTGGGAGGGGAGTAACAAAAACATTCAGTACTTC. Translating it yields CASSLFWEGSNKNIQYF.